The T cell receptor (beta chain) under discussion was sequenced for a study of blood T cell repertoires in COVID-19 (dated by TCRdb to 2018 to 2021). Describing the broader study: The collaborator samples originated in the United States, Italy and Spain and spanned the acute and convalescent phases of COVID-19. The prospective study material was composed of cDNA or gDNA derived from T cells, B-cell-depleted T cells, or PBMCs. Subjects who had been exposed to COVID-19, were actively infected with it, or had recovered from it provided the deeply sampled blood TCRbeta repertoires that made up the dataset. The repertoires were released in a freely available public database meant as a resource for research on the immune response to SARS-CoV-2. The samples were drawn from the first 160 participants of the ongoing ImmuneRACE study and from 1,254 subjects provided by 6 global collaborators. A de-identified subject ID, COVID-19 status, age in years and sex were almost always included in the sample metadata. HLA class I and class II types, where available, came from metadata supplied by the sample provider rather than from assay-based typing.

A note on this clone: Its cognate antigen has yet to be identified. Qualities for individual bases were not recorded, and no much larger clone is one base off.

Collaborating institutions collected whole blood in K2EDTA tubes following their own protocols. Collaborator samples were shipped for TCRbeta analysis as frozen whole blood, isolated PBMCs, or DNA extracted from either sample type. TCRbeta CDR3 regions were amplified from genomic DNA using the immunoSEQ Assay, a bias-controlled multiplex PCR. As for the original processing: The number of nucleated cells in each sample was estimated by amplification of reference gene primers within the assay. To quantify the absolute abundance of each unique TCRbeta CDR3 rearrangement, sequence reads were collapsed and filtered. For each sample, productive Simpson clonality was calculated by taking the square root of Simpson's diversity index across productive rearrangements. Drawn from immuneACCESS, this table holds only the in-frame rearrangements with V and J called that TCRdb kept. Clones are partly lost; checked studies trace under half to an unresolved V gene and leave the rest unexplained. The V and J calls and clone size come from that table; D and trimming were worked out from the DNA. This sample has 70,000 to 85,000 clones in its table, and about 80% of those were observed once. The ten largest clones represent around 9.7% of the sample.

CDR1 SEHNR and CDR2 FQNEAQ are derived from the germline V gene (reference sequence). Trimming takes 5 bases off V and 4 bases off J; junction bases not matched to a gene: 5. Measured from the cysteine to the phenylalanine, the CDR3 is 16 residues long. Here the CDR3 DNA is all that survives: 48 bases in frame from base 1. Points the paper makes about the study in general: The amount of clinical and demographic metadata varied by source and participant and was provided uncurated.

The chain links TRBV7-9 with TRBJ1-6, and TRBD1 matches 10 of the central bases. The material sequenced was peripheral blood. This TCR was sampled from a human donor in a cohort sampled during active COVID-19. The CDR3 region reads CASSMTGGKYNSPLHF. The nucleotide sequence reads TGTGCCAGCAGCATGACAGGGGGCAAGTATAATTCACCCCTCCACTTT. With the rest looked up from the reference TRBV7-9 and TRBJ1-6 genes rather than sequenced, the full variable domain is DTGVSQNPRHKITKRGQNVTFRCDPISEHNRLYWYRQTLGQGPEFLTYFQNEAQLEKSRLLSDRFSAERPKGSFSTLEIQRTEQGDSAMYLCASSMTGGKYNSPLHFGNGTRLTVT.